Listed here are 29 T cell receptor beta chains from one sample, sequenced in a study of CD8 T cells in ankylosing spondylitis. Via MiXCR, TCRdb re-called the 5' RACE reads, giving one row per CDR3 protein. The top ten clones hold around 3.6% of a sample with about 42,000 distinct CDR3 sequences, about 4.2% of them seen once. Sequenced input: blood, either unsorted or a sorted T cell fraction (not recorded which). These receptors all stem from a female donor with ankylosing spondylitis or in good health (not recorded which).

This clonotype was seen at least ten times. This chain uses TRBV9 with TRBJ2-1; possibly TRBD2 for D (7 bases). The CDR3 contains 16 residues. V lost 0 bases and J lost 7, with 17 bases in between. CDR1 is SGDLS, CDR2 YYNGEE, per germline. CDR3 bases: TGTGCCAGCAGCGTAGGGGGGGGGGCAGTATGGAATGAGCAGTTCTTC. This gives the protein CASSVGGGAVWNEQFF.

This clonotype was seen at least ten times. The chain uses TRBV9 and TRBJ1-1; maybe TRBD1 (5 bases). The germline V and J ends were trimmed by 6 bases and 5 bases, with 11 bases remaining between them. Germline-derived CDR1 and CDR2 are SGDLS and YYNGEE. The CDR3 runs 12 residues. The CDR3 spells CASKSRATEAFF. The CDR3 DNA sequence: TGTGCCAGCAAAAGCAGGGCTACTGAAGCTTTCTTT.

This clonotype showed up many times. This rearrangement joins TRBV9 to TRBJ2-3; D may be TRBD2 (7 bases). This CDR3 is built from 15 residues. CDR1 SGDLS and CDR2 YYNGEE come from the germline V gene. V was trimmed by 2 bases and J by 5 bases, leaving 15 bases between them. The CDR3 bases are TGTGCCAGCAGCGTTCACGGGGGCGGGGGAGATACGCAGTATTTT. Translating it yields CASSVHGGGGDTQYF.

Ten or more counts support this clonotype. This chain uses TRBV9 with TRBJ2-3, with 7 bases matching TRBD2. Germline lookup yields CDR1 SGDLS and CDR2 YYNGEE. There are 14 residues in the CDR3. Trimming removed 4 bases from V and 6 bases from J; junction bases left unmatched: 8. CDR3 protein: CASSSKAGVDTQYF. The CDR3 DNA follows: TGTGCCAGCAGCTCGAAGGCGGGGGTGGATACGCAGTATTTT.

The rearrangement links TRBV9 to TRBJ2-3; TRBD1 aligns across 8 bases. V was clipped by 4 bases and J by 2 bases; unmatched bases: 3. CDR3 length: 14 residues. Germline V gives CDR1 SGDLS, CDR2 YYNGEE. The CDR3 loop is CASSWTGPTDTQYF. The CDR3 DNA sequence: TGTGCCAGCAGCTGGACAGGGCCCACAGATACGCAGTATTTT. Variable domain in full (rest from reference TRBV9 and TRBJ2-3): DSGVTQTPKHLITATGQRVTLRCSPRSGDLSVYWYQQSLDQGLQFLIQYYNGEERAKGNILERFSAQQFPDLHSELNLSSLELGDSALYFCASSWTGPTDTQYFGPGTRLTVL.

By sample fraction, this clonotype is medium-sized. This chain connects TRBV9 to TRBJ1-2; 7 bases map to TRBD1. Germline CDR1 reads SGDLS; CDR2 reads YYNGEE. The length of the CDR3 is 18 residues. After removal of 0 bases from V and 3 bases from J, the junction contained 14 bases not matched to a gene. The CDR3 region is CASSVVAKGQKRDYGYTF. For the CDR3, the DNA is TGTGCCAGCAGCGTAGTAGCCAAGGGACAGAAGAGAGACTATGGCTACACCTTC.

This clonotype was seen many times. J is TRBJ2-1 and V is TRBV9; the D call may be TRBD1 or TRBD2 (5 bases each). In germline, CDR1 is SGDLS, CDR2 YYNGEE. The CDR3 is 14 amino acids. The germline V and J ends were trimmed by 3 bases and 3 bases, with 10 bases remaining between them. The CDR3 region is CASSAAGSYNEQFF. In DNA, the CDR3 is TGTGCCAGCAGCGCGGCAGGGAGCTACAATGAGCAGTTCTTC. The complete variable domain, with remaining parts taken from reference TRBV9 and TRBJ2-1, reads DSGVTQTPKHLITATGQRVTLRCSPRSGDLSVYWYQQSLDQGLQFLIQYYNGEERAKGNILERFSAQQFPDLHSELNLSSLELGDSALYFCASSAAGSYNEQFFGPGTRLTVL.

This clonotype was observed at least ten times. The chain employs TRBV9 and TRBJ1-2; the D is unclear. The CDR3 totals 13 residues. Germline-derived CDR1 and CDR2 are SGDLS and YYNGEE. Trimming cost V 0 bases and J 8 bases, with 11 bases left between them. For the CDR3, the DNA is TGTGCCAGCAGCGTAGGTCTTAGAGGAGGCTACACCTTC. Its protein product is CASSVGLRGGYTF.

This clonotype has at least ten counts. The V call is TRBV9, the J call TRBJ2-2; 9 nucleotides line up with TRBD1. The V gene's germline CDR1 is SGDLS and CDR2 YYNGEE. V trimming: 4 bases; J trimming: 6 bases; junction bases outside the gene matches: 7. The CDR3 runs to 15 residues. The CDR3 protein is CASSPRTGVSGELFF. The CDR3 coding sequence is TGTGCCAGCAGCCCCCGGACAGGGGTGTCCGGGGAGCTGTTTTTT.

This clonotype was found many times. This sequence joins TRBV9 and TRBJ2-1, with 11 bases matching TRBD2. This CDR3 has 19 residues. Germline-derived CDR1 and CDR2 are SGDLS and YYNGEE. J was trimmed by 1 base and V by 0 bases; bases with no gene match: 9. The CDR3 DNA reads TGTGCCAGCAGCGTAGTTAGCGGGGGGGCTGCTCTGTCCTACAATGAGCAGTTCTTC. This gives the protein CASSVVSGGAALSYNEQFF.

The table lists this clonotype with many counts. In DNA, the CDR3 is TGTGCCAGCAGCGTAGAACCAGGGACTAGGGGCACAGATACGCAGTATTTT. It yields the protein CASSVEPGTRGTDTQYF. V gene TRBV9 combines with J gene TRBJ2-3; 8 bases match TRBD2. This CDR3 is 17 amino acids long. Trimming at V came to 0 bases and at J to 1 base, leaving 7 bases not matched to a gene. Germline CDR1 reads SGDLS; CDR2 reads YYNGEE. The entire variable domain, with the rest obtained from reference TRBV9 and TRBJ2-3, is as follows: DSGVTQTPKHLITATGQRVTLRCSPRSGDLSVYWYQQSLDQGLQFLIQYYNGEERAKGNILERFSAQQFPDLHSELNLSSLELGDSALYFCASSVEPGTRGTDTQYFGPGTRLTVL.

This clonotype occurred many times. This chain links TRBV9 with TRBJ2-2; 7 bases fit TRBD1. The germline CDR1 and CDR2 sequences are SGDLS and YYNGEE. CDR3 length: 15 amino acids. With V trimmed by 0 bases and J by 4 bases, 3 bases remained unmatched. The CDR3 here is CASSVARGITGELFF. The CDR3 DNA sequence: TGTGCCAGCAGCGTAGCCAGGGGGATCACCGGGGAGCTGTTTTTT.

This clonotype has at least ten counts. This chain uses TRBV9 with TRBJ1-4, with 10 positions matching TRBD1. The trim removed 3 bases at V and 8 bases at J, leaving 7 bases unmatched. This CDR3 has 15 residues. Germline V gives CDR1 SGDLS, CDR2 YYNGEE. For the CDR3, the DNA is TGTGCCAGCAGCGCAGGAGGGACAGGGGAAGAAAAACTGTTTTTT. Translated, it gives CASSAGGTGEEKLFF.

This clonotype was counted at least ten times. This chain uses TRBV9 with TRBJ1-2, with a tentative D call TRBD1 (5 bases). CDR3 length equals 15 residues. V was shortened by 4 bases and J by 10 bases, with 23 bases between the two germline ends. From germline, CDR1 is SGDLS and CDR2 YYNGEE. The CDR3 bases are TGTGCCAGCAGCCCTCCGGGGACCCGGGAAGAATACTACACCTTC. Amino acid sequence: CASSPPGTREEYYTF.

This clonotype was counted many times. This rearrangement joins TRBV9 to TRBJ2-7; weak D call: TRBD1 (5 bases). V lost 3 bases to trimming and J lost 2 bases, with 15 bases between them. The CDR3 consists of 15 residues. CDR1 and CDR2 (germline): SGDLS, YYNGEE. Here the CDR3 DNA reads TGTGCCAGCAGCGCCACAGGAGCCGGGCCCTACGAGCAGTACTTC. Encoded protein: CASSATGAGPYEQYF.

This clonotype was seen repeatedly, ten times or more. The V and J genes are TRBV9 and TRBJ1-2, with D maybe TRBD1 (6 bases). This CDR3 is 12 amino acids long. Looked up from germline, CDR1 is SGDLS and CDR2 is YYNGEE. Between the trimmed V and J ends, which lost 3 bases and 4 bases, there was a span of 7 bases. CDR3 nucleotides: TGTGCCAGCAGCGGGACAGCCTATGGCTACACCTTC. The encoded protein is CASSGTAYGYTF.

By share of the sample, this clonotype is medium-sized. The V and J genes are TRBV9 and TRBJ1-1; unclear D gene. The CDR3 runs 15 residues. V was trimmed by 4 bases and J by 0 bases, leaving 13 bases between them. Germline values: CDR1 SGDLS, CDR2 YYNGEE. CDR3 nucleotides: TGTGCCAGCAGCCCCGGAGGTAGGGTGAACACTGAAGCTTTCTTT. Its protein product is CASSPGGRVNTEAFF.

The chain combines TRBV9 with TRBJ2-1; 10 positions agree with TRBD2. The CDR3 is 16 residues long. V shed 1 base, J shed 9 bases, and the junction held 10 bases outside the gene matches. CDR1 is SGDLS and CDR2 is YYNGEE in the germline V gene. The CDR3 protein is CASSVTRSGGAVEQFF. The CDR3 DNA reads TGTGCCAGCAGCGTAACTAGGAGCGGGGGGGCCGTTGAGCAGTTCTTC.

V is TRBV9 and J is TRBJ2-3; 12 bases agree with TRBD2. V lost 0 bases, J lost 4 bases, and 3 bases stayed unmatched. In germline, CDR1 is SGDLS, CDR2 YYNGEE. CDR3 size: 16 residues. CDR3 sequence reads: CASSVGLAGGPDTQYF. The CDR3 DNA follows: TGTGCCAGCAGCGTAGGGCTAGCGGGGGGGCCAGATACGCAGTATTTT.

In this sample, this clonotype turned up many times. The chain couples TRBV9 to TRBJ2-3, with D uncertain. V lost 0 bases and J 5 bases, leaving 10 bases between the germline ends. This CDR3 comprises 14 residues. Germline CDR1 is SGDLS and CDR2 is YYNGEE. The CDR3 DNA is TGTGCCAGCAGCGTAGGCCCCAGCCGAGATACGCAGTATTTT. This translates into CASSVGPSRDTQYF.

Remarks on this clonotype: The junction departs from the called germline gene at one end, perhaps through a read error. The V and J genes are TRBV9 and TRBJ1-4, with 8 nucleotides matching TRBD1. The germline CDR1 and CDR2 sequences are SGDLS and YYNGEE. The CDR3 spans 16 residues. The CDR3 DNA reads TGTGCCAGCAGCTACGGGCAGGGGGCAACTAATGAAAAACTGCTTTTT. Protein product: CASSYGQGATNEKLLF.

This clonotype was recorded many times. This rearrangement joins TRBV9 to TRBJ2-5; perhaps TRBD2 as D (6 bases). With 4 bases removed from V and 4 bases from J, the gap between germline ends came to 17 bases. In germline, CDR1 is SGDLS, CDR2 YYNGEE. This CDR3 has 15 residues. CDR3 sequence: CASSFRDSKPETQYF. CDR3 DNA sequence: TGTGCCAGCAGCTTCCGGGACTCCAAGCCAGAGACCCAGTACTTC.

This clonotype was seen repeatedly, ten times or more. The CDR3 nucleotides read TGTGCCAGCAGCGTAGGTGCTAGCGGGGGTCACAATGAGCAGTTCTTC. This sequence encodes CASSVGASGGHNEQFF. The J gene is TRBJ2-1, the V gene TRBV9, with 10 bases matching TRBD2. In germline, CDR1 is SGDLS, CDR2 YYNGEE. The junction had 5 bases not matched to a gene; V was cut back by 0 bases and J by 5 bases. The CDR3 is 16 residues long.

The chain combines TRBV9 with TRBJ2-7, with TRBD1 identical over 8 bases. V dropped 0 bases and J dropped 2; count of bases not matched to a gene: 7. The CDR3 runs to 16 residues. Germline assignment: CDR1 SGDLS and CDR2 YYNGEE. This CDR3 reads CASSVGPSTGAYEQYF. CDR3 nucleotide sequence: TGTGCCAGCAGCGTAGGTCCCTCGACAGGGGCCTACGAGCAGTACTTC.

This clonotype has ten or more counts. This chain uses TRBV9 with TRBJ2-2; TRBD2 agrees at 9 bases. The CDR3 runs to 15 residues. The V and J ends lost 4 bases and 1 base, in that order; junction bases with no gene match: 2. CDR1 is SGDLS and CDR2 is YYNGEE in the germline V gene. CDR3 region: CASSKAGGNTGELFF. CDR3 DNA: TGTGCCAGCAGCAAAGCGGGGGGGAACACCGGGGAGCTGTTTTTT.

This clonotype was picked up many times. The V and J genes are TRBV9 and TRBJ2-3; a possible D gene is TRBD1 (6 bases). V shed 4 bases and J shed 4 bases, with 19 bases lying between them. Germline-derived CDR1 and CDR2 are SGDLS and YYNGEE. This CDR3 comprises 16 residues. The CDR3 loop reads CASSKEGRGMADTQYF. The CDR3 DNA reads TGTGCCAGCAGCAAGGAAGGCAGGGGTATGGCAGATACGCAGTATTTT.

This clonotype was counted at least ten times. The CDR3 reads CASSRLAGGTETQYF. The CDR3 region has the DNA TGTGCCAGCAGTCGGTTAGCGGGGGGGACAGAGACCCAGTACTTC. V usage is TRBV9 and J usage is TRBJ2-5; TRBD2 aligns across 11 bases. Germline V lookup: CDR1 SGDLS, CDR2 YYNGEE. This CDR3 is built from 15 residues. V shed 5 bases and J 4 bases; nucleotides not matched to a gene: 7. Full variable domain (outside the CDR3, taken from reference TRBV9 and TRBJ2-5): DSGVTQTPKHLITATGQRVTLRCSPRSGDLSVYWYQQSLDQGLQFLIQYYNGEERAKGNILERFSAQQFPDLHSELNLSSLELGDSALYFCASSRLAGGTETQYFGPGTRLLVL.

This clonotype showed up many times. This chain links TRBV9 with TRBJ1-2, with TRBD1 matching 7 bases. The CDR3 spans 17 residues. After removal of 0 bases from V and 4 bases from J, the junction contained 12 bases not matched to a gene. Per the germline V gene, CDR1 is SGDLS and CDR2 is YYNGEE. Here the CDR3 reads CASSVGGGVYSPYGYTF. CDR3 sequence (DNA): TGTGCCAGCAGCGTAGGAGGGGGCGTGTATTCTCCCTATGGCTACACCTTC.

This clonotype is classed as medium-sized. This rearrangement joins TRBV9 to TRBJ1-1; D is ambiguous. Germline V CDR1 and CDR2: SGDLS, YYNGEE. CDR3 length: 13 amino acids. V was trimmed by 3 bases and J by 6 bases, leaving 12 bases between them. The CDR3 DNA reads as TGTGCCAGCAGCGCTCGACTTAGCGCTGAAGCTTTCTTT. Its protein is CASSARLSAEAFF.